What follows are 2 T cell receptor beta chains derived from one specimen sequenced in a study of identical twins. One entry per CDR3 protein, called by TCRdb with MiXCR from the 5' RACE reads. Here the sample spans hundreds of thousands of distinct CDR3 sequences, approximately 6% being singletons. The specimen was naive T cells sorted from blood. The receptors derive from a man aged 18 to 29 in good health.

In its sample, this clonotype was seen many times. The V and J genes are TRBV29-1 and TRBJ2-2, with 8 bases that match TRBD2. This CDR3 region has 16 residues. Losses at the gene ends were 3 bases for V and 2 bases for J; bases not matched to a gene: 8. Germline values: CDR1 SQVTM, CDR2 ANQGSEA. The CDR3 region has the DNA TGCAGCGTTGAGGGTATTAGCGGGACTAACACCGGGGAGCTGTTTTTT. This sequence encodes CSVEGISGTNTGELFF.

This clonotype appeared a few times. CDR3 DNA: TGTGCCAGCAGCTCCGGGGGGGTAGATTACAATGAGCAGTTCTTC. This translates into CASSSGGVDYNEQFF. This chain joins TRBV11-1 and TRBJ2-1; 8 positions agree with TRBD2. Germline loops: CDR1 SGHAT, CDR2 FQDESV (reference sequence). The CDR3 has 15 residues. V lost 4 bases, J lost 4 bases, and 6 bases stayed unmatched.